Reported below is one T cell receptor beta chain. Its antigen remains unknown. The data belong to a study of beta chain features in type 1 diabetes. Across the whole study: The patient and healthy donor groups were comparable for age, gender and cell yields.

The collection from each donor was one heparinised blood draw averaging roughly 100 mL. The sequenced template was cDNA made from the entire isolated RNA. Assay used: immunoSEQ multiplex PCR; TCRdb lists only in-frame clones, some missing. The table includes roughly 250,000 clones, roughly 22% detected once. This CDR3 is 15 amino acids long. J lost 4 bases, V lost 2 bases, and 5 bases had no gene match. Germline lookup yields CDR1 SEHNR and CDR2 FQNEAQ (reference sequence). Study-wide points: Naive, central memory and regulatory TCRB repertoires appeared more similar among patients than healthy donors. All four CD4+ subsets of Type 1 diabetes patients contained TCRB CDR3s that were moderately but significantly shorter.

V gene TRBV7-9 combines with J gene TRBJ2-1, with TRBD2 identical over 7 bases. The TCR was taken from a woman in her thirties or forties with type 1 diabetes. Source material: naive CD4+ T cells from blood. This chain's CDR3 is CASSLIQRGYNEQFF. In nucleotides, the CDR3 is TGTGCCAGCAGCTTAATCCAGCGGGGATACAATGAGCAGTTCTTC.